The entry that follows covers one T cell receptor beta chain sequence. CDR1 and CDR2 from the germline V gene are MNHEY and SMNVEV (reference sequence). V was clipped by 5 bases and J by 3 bases; unmatched bases: 5. The CDR3 covers 15 residues. Only in-frame clones appear in the TCRdb table, and some are missing; sequencing was by immunoSEQ multiplex PCR. The sample shows roughly 200,000 clones, about 80% of them seen only once. This sample stems from a study of blood T cell repertoires in COVID-19. The V gene is TRBV27, the J gene TRBJ1-1, with TRBD1 identical over 11 bases. Material: peripheral blood. The sequence was obtained from a man in his 60s with acute or convalescent COVID-19. The CDR3 DNA sequence: TGTGCCAGCAGTGGGACAGGGGGTTGGGACACTGAAGCTTTCTTT. Encoded protein: CASSGTGGWDTEAFF.